This passage covers 2 T cell receptor beta chains from one sample sequenced in a study of blood T cell repertoires in COVID-19. This table comes from immunoSEQ multiplex PCR, and its TCRdb copy is limited to in-frame clones, with some not included. Of about 86,000 clones in the sample, around 80% are singletons; the top ten hold 1% to 1.5%. Input material: peripheral blood. These TCRs come from a woman older than 75 with acute or convalescent COVID-19.

The chain links TRBV29-1 to TRBJ2-2; D might be TRBD1 (5 bases). The CDR3 is 14 amino acids. V was shortened by 1 base and J by 7 bases, with 13 bases between the two germline ends. CDR1 and CDR2 (germline): SQVTM, ANQGSEA. The CDR3 sequence is CSVEAQGRNGELFF. The DNA of the CDR3 is TGCAGCGTTGAAGCCCAGGGCCGGAACGGGGAGCTGTTTTTT.

This clone was detected a few times. This chain connects TRBV27 to TRBJ2-7; a possible D gene is TRBD1 (5 bases). Germline V gene lookup returns CDR1 MNHEY and CDR2 SMNVEV (reference sequence). Trimming left V 8 bases short and J 3 bases short, with 23 bases between. This CDR3 has 16 amino acids. In nucleotides, the CDR3 is TGTGCCAGCGGGTCCCCCCTTAAGGACATTTACTACGAGCAGTACTTC. It specifies CASGSPLKDIYYEQYF.